Listed below are T cell receptor beta chains from one sample, sequenced in a study of blood T cell repertoires in COVID-19. Generated by immunoSEQ multiplex PCR, the TCRdb table keeps only in-frame clones and is missing some. Of 100,000 or so clones in the sample, approximately 93% were seen once. Sequencing was performed on peripheral blood. The receptors here all came from a man aged 45-60 years with active COVID-19. Each CDR3 is given with its conserved first and last residue. A D gene is named only where the DNA matches it firmly. Rows may omit the clone size; those that give it use once, few, many or a size class.

CDR3aa	CDR3nt	d_gene	abundance	j_gene	v_gene
CASSAPGGTGELFF	TGCGCCAGCAGTGCGCCGGGTGGGACCGGGGAGCTGTTTTTT	.	.	TRBJ2-2	TRBV10-1
CASSPEGEQFF	TGTGCCAGCAGCCCGGAGGGTGAGCAGTTCTTC	.	.	TRBJ2-1	TRBV6-6
CASKTSDLGNEQFF	TGTGCCAGCAAAACTAGCGATTTGGGCAATGAGCAGTTCTTC	TRBD2	.	TRBJ2-1	TRBV7-6
CASSQDRWAQNTEAFF	TGTGCCAGCAGCCAAGATCGGTGGGCTCAGAACACTGAAGCTTTCTTT	.	.	TRBJ1-1	TRBV4-2
CAISESIAGGTTDDEQFF	TGTGCCATCAGTGAGTCGATAGCGGGCGGGACGACAGACGATGAGCAGTTCTTC	TRBD2	few	TRBJ2-1	TRBV10-3
CASSGPGTSGGTGNEQFF	TGTGCCAGCAGCGGGCCCGGGACTAGCGGGGGGACTGGCAATGAGCAGTTCTTC	TRBD2	once	TRBJ2-1	TRBV5-8
CASGRDNSYNEQFF	TGCGCCAGCGGACGGGACAACTCCTACAATGAGCAGTTCTTC	.	.	TRBJ2-1	TRBV5-1
CASSRGGNTEAFF	TGTGCCAGCAGCCGTGGAGGGAACACTGAAGCTTTCTTT	.	.	TRBJ1-1	TRBV3-1/TRBV3-2
CASSREAGGTGELFF	TGTGCCAGCAGCCGAGAGGCAGGGGGGACCGGGGAGCTGTTTTTT	.	.	TRBJ2-2	TRBV7-9
CASSPTRLAGPEQFF	TGTGCCAGCAGTCCAACTAGACTAGCGGGGCCCGAGCAGTTCTTC	TRBD2	.	TRBJ2-1	TRBV27
CASSPSGGKNYEQYF	TGTGCCAGCTCACCATCTGGGGGGAAAAACTACGAGCAGTACTTC	.	.	TRBJ2-7	TRBV18
CASRLREGGFNEQFF	TGCGCCAGCAGACTTAGGGAGGGGGGTTTCAATGAGCAGTTCTTC	.	.	TRBJ2-1	TRBV5-1
CASSEVAGNNQPQHF	TGTGCCAGCAGTGAAGTGGCAGGAAACAATCAGCCCCAGCATTTT	.	.	TRBJ1-5	TRBV6-1
CASSRQGTASGANVLTF	TGTGCCAGTAGTCGGCAGGGTACGGCATCTGGGGCCAACGTCCTGACTTTC	.	.	TRBJ2-6	TRBV19
CASSTGEVVAFF	TGTGCCAGCAGCACAGGGGAGGTTGTAGCTTTCTTT	TRBD1	.	TRBJ1-1	TRBV6-4
CASKEEPYNSPLHF	TGTGCCAGCAAAGAGGAGCCCTATAATTCACCCCTCCACTTT	.	.	TRBJ1-6	TRBV6-5
CASRKRQEREPQHF	TGTGCCAGTAGAAAACGACAGGAAAGGGAGCCCCAGCATTTT	.	few	TRBJ1-5	TRBV19
CASLRIRDRGSQPQHF	TGTGCCAGCCTTAGGATCCGGGACAGGGGCAGTCAGCCCCAGCATTTT	.	.	TRBJ1-5	TRBV21-1
CASSGGEGMKQYF	TGTGCCAGCAGCGGGGGCGAAGGAATGAAGCAGTACTTC	.	.	TRBJ2-7	TRBV9
CSVEWGRAPDTQYF	TGCAGCGTTGAGTGGGGGAGGGCCCCAGATACGCAGTATTTT	TRBD2	.	TRBJ2-3	TRBV29-1
CASRLQGATEAFF	TGTGCCAGCAGACTGCAGGGGGCCACTGAAGCTTTCTTT	TRBD1	.	TRBJ1-1	TRBV12-3/TRBV12-4
CATYRTGGTEAFF	TGTGCCACCTACAGAACAGGGGGGACTGAAGCTTTCTTT	TRBD1	.	TRBJ1-1	TRBV27
CASSPTKTSGGAGDTQYF	TGTGCCAGCAGCCCGACTAAGACTAGCGGGGGGGCAGGGGATACGCAGTATTTT	TRBD2	.	TRBJ2-3	TRBV11-2
CASSSGTGSSYNEQFF	TGTGCCAGCTCCAGCGGGACAGGGAGCTCCTACAATGAGCAGTTCTTC	TRBD1	.	TRBJ2-1	TRBV18